Included here is one T cell receptor beta chain sequence, with context. Its binding antigen is unknown. No much larger clonotype is one base removed from it; base qualities were not supplied. This entry comes from a study of somatic mutations in cytotoxic T cells in rheumatoid arthritis (dated by TCRdb to about 2017). For the wider study: Right after diagnosis and prior to the start of any treatment, approximately 30 ml EDTA of peripheral blood was drawn from patients. Some T-cell populations stained with V beta antibodies were sorted by flow on a FACSAria II or Sony SH800 to nearly 100% purity, with sorted V beta1+ cells additionally subjected to TCRB sequencing. Whether expanded CD8+ T-cell clones in untreated, newly diagnosed rheumatoid arthritis carry somatic mutations was the study question, and clonality was characterized with TCRB deep sequencing. TCRB deep sequencing was performed for more than 50 rheumatoid arthritis patients and 15 to 20 healthy controls. Patients and controls did not essentially differ in median age, which was nearly identical between the groups.

Germline trimming: 6 bases from V, 3 bases from J; junction bases outside gene matches: 9. CDR1 is given as MDHEN and CDR2 as SYDVKM, both from the germline V gene. The CDR3, from cysteine to phenylalanine, totals 17 residues. Only the CDR3 region is kept as DNA, spanning 51 bases read in frame from base 1. On an AutoMACS, CD4+ and CD8+ cells were isolated via positive magnetic bead selection, and their purity was verified by flow cytometry. Initial screening for clonal expansions relied on flow cytometry with a TCR V beta antibody panel, after which sorted CD8+ fractions underwent TCRB deep sequencing for characterization. Peripheral blood mononuclear cells were obtained using density gradient separation with Ficoll-Paque PLUS. Using Nucleospin Tissue or Tissue XS kits, DNA was extracted from CD4-enriched, CD8-enriched or PBMC samples, with quantification by a Qubit 2.0 fluorometer. Overall results and qualifications from the work: The slight TRBV07 underrepresentation in patients was not adjusted for multiple comparisons. In patients, CD8+ clonality rose with age (Spearman r ~ 0.53), which was not the case in healthy controls. Viral specificity could not be ruled out by absence from virus-specific databases, and the antigen targets of the expanded CD8+ clones remained unknown. Rheumatoid arthritis patients and age-matched healthy controls did not significantly differ in CD8+ T-cell clonality. In about an eighth of the roughly 60 patients the largest CD8+ clone exceeded 20% of CD8+ cells, and several identical CD8+ TCRB sequences were shared between blood and synovial fluid.

Genomic DNA underwent TCRB CDR3 sequencing using the immunoSEQ assay. The paper's processing steps were these. Only a few patient CD8+ clones larger than 1% matched published virus-specific TCRB sequences when compared against them. The analyses included only productive TCRB rearrangements. Clonality was calculated as a Shannon entropy-based productive clonality index, and a clone was defined by a unique TCRB CDR3 sequence. The template counts of each clone relative to the total templates per sample were used to calculate repertoire overlap between two samples. V-gene usage from TCRB sequencing and V-gene usage measured by flow cytometry were correlated (Spearman r of around 0.6). This immuneACCESS table, as held by TCRdb, lists in-frame sequences with V and J called but not all clones. Of the missing ones, under half trace to an unresolved V gene in checked studies; the others have no known cause. Clone size and V and J calls were adopted from that table, with D and trimming inferred from the DNA. This sample holds some 11,000 clones; roughly 79% were observed only once. Together, the top ten hold approximately 9.3% of the sample.

The TCR sequence derives from a woman aged 55-70 years with rheumatoid arthritis. The sequence joins TRBV28 to TRBJ2-6; 9 bases in between match TRBD1. Sequenced input: CD8+ T cells sorted from blood. At the DNA level, the sequence is TGTGCCAGCAGCCACGGGACAGGGACCCGTGGGGCCAACGTCCTGACTTTC. This translates into CASSHGTGTRGANVLTF. Joined to the reference TRBV28 and TRBJ2-6 proteins, this CDR3 gives the full variable domain: DVKVTQSSRYLVKRTGEKVFLECVQDMDHENMFWYRQDPGLGLRLIYFSYDVKMKEKGDIPEGYSVSREKKERFSLILESASTNQTSMYLCASSHGTGTRGANVLTFGAGSRLTVL.